This TCR beta chain was observed in a study of blood T cells in healthy people across ages. Ten or more counts support this clonotype. Primers used in a second PCR of about 7 to 12 cycles were a sample-barcoded 5' primer and a J-beta primer mix. Using its own MiXCR run on the 5' RACE reads, TCRdb lists one record per CDR3 protein. The sample shows about 930,000 distinct CDR3 sequences, almost 30% of them seen only once. Germline V CDR1 and CDR2: MDHEN, SYDVKM. With 3 bases removed from V and 4 bases from J, the gap between germline ends came to 16 bases. There are 16 residues in the CDR3. These same data were also listed under a study on T cells of mothers and their children. That paper adds: Each mother yielded more than 10 million TCR beta CDR3 reads. Each child yielded some 3 million reads.

Specimen: blood. The TCR was taken from a middle-aged woman in good health. The chain joins TRBV28 to TRBJ2-4, with D perhaps being TRBD1 or TRBD2 (6 bases each). Here the CDR3 reads CASSFVGGYGKNIQYF. CDR3 bases: TGTGCCAGCAGTTTCGTGGGGGGCTACGGGAAAAACATTCAGTACTTC.